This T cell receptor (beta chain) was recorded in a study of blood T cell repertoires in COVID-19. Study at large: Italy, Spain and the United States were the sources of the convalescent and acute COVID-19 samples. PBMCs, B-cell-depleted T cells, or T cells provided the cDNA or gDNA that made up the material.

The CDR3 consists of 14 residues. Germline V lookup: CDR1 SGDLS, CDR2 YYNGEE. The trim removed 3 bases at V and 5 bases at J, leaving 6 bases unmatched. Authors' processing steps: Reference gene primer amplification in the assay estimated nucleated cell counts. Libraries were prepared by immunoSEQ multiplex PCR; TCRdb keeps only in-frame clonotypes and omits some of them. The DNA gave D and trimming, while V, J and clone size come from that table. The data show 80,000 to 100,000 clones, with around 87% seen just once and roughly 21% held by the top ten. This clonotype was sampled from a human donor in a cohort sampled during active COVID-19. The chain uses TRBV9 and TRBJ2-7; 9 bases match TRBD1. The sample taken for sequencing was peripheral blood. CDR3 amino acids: CASSATGGVDEQYF. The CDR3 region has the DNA TGTGCCAGCAGCGCGACAGGGGGTGTAGACGAGCAGTACTTC.